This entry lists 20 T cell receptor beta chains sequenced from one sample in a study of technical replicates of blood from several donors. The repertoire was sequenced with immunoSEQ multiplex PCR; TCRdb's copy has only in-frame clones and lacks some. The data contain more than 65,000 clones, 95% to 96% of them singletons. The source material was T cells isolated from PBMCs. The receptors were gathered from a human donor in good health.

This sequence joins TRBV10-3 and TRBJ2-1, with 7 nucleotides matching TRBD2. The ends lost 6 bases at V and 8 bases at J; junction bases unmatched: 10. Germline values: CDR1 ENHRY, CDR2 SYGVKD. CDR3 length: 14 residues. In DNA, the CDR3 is TGTGCCATCAGCGAGGGGCGGGAGATCGATGAGCAGTTCTTC. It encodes CAISEGREIDEQFF.

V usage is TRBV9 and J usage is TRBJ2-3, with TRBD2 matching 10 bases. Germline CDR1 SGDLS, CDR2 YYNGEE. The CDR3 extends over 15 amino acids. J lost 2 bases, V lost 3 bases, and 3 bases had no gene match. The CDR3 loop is CASSGSGRPTDTQYF. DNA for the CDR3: TGTGCCAGCAGCGGTAGCGGGAGGCCCACAGATACGCAGTATTTT.

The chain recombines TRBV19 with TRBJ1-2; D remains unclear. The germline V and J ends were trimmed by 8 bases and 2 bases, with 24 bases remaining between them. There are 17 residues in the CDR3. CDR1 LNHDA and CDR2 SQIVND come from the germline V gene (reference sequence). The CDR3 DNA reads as TGTGCCAGTTCTACCCTCTCATGGCAGGCAGAGAACTATGGCTACACCTTC. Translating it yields CASSTLSWQAENYGYTF.

This CDR3 reads CASSFGGNQETQYF. CDR3 DNA: TGCGCCAGCAGCTTCGGCGGGAACCAAGAGACCCAGTACTTC. The chain uses TRBV5-1 and TRBJ2-5; possibly TRBD2 for D (6 bases). Trimming removed 2 bases at V and 0 bases at J, with 8 bases between. The CDR3 extends over 14 amino acids. Germline V gene data show CDR1 as SGHRS and CDR2 as YFSETQ.

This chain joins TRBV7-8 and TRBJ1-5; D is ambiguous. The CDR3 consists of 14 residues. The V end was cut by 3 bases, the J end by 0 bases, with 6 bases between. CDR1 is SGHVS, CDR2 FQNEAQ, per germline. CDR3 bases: TGTGCCAGCAGCTTGAGCAATAGCAATCAGCCCCAGCATTTT. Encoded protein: CASSLSNSNQPQHF. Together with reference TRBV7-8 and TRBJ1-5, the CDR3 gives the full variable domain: GAGVSQSPRYKVAKRGQDVALRCDPISGHVSLFWYQQALGQGPEFLTYFQNEAQLDKSGLPSDRFFAERPEGSVSTLKIQRTQQEDSAVYLCASSLSNSNQPQHFGDGTRLSIL.

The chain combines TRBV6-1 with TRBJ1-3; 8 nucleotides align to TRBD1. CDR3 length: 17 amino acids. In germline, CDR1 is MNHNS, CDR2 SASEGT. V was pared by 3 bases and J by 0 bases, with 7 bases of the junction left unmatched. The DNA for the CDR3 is TGTGCCAGCAGTGATCGACAGGGGACCATCTCTGGAAACACCATATATTTT. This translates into CASSDRQGTISGNTIYF.

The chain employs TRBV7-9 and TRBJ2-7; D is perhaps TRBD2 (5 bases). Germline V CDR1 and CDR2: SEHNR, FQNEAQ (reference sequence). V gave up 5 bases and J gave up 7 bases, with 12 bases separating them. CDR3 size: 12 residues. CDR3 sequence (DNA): TGTGCCAGCAGCCTAACTCCGGGGGAGCAGTACTTC. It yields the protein CASSLTPGEQYF.

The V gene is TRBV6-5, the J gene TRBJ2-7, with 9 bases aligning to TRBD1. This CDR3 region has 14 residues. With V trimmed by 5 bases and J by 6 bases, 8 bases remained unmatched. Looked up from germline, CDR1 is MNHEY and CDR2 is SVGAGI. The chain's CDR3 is CASSPGTGLSEQYF. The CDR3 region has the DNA TGTGCCAGCAGTCCCGGGACAGGGTTAAGCGAGCAGTACTTC.

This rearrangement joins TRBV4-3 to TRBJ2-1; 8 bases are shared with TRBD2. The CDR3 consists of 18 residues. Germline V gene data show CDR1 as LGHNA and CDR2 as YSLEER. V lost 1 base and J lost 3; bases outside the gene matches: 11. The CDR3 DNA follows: TGCGCCAGCAGCCAAGTGAGTACGAGCGGGAGTTTCTACAATGAGCAGTTCTTC. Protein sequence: CASSQVSTSGSFYNEQFF.

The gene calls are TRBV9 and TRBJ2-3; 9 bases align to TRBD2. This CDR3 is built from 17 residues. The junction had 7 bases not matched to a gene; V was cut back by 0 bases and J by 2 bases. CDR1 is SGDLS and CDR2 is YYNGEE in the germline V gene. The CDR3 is CASSVESAGGFTDTQYF. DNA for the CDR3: TGTGCCAGCAGCGTAGAGTCTGCGGGAGGGTTCACAGATACGCAGTATTTT.

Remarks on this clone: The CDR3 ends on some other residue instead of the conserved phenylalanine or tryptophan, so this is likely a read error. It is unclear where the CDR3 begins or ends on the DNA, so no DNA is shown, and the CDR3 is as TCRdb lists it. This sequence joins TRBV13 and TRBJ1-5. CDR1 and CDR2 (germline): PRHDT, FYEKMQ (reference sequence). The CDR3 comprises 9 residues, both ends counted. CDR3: CASPGDYFS.

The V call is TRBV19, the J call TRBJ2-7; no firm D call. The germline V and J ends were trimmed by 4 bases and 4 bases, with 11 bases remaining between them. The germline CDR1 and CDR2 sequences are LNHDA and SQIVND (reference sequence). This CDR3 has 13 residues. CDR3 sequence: CASSTEEVYEQYF. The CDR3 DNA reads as TGTGCCAGTAGTACCGAAGAGGTTTACGAGCAGTACTTC.

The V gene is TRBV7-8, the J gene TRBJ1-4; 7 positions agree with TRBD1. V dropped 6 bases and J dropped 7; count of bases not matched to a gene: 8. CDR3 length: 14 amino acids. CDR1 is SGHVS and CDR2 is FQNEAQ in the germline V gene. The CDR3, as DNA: TGTGCCAGCAGGCGACAGGGAGCGGCTGAAAAACTGTTTTTT. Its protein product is CASRRQGAAEKLFF.

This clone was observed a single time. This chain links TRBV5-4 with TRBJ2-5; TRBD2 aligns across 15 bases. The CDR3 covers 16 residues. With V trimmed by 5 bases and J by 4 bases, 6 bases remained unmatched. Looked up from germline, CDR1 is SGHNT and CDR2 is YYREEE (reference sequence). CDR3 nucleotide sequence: TGTGCCAGCAGGGGACTAGCGGGAGGACCGGGAGAGACCCAGTACTTC. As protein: CASRGLAGGPGETQYF.

In nucleotides, the CDR3 is TGTGCCAGCAGTTCTTCTAGGAATCAGCCCCAGCATTTT. Encoded protein: CASSSSRNQPQHF. The chain recombines TRBV28 with TRBJ1-5, with D unresolved. Germline assignment: CDR1 MDHEN and CDR2 SYDVKM. CDR3 length equals 13 residues. The V and J ends lost 4 bases and 4 bases respectively, with 8 bases between them.

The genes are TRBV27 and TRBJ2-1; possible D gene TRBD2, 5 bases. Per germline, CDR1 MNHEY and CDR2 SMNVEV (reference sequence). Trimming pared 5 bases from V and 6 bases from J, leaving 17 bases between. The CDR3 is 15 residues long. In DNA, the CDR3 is TGTGCCAGCAGTCCATCAATTACGGGGTCCAATGAGCAGTTCTTC. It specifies CASSPSITGSNEQFF.

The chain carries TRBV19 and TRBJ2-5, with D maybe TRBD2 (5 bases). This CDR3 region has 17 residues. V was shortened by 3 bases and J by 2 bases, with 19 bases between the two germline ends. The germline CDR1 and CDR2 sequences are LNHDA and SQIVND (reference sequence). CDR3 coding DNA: TGTGCCAGTAGTATTCTCAAGATGGACTCTTCTCAAGAGACCCAGTACTTC. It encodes CASSILKMDSSQETQYF.

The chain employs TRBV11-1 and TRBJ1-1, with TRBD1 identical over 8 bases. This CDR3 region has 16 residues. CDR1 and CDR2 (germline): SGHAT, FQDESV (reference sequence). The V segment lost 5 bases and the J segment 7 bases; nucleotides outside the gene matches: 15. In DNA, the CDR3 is TGTGCCAGCAGCCCGACAGGGGCATTCGTGATAAGTGAAGCTTTCTTT. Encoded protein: CASSPTGAFVISEAFF.

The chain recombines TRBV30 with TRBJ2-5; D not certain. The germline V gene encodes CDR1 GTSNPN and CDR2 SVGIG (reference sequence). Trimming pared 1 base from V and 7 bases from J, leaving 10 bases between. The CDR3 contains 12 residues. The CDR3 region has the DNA TGTGCCTGGAGTGCTCAGGTGGGGACCCAGTACTTC. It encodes CAWSAQVGTQYF.

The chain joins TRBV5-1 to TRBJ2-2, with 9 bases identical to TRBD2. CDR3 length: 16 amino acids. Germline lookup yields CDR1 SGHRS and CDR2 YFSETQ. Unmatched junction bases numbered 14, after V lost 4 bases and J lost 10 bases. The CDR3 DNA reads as TGCGCCAGCAGCCCCTCCGGGACTAGCTCAGCACAGGAGCTGTTTTTT. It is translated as CASSPSGTSSAQELFF.